This is a list of T cell receptor beta chains from one sample in a study of shared clonotypes between healthy human individuals. Profiled with immunoSEQ multiplex PCR; TCRdb holds only in-frame clones, not every one. Seen here are fewer than 650,000 clones, roughly four fifths observed once, and the top ten hold approximately 12%. The material sequenced was PBMCs. The receptors here all came from a woman between 40 and 50 years old in good health. Some clones in this sample may be carry-over from other donors' samples. Both conserved end residues are part of each CDR3. The order of the fields is D gene, J gene, clone size, V gene, CDR3 DNA, CDR3 protein. A D gene is named only where the DNA matches it firmly. A row's size may be missing; if present it is once, few, many or a size class.

D: .; J: TRBJ1-3; size: .; V: TRBV21-1; DNA: TGTGCCAGCAGTCCCGCTTCTCGTCGGAACTCTGGAAACACCATATATTTT; CDR3: CASSPASRRNSGNTIYF
D: .; J: TRBJ2-1; size: .; V: TRBV5-1; DNA: TGCGCCAGTCGTGGGGTCTTGCCTTACAATGAGCAGTTCTTC; CDR3: CASRGVLPYNEQFF
D: TRBD2; J: TRBJ2-5; size: .; V: TRBV7-9; DNA: TGTGCCAGCAGCTACGGGACTACGGAAGAGACCCAGTACTTC; CDR3: CASSYGTTEETQYF
D: TRBD2; J: TRBJ2-5; size: .; V: TRBV19; DNA: TGTGCCAGTACGTTGGTGGGCGGGAGAGGAGAGACCCAGTACTTC; CDR3: CASTLVGGRGETQYF
D: .; J: TRBJ2-7; size: .; V: TRBV2; DNA: TGTGCCAGCGGGGGCGGGCGATACGAGCAGTACTTC; CDR3: CASGGGRYEQYF
D: TRBD1; J: TRBJ1-5; size: .; V: TRBV15; DNA: TGTGCCACTCAACCCGGGACAGGTTACCCCCAGCATTTT; CDR3: CATQPGTGYPQHF
D: .; J: TRBJ2-5; size: .; V: TRBV6-1; DNA: TGTGCCAGCACTATATTACAGGGTGGAGAGACCCAGTACTTC; CDR3: CASTILQGGETQYF
D: .; J: TRBJ2-7; size: .; V: TRBV28; DNA: TGTGCCACCAAGCAGGACTCCTACGAGCAGTACTTC; CDR3: CATKQDSYEQYF
D: .; J: TRBJ1-4; size: .; V: TRBV27; DNA: TGTGCCAGCAGTCCGACAGTGGAGGAAAAACTGTTTTTT; CDR3: CASSPTVEEKLFF
D: TRBD1; J: TRBJ1-2; size: .; V: TRBV6-5; DNA: TGTGCCAGTGCCGGGACAGACATTAACTATGGCTACACCTTC; CDR3: CASAGTDINYGYTF
D: TRBD2; J: TRBJ2-1; size: .; V: TRBV7-9; DNA: TGTGCCAGCAGCCAGGGACTAGTGGTGGGCAATGAGCAGTTCTTC; CDR3: CASSQGLVVGNEQFF
D: TRBD1; J: TRBJ1-5; size: .; V: TRBV6-6; DNA: TGTGCCTCGAAACCCGGACAGGGGGGACAGCCCCAGCATTTT; CDR3: CASKPGQGGQPQHF
D: TRBD1; J: TRBJ1-1; size: .; V: TRBV18; DNA: TGTGCCAGCTCACCATTAGGGCCAGGGGGCGAGAACACTGAAGCTTTCTTT; CDR3: CASSPLGPGGENTEAFF
D: TRBD2; J: TRBJ2-7; size: .; V: TRBV7-6; DNA: TGTGCCAGCAGCTTAGGCGGGAGGGCCTCCTACGAGCAGTACTTC; CDR3: CASSLGGRASYEQYF
D: TRBD1; J: TRBJ2-5; size: .; V: TRBV6-5; DNA: TGTGCCATCCGACCGGGACAGCCCAGCCAGACCCAGTACTTC; CDR3: CAIRPGQPSQTQYF
D: .; J: TRBJ2-7; size: .; V: TRBV28; DNA: TGTGCCACCCGCCGGTCGGACGAGCAGTACTTC; CDR3: CATRRSDEQYF
D: .; J: TRBJ1-1; size: .; V: TRBV7-9; DNA: TGTGCCAGCAGCTTACAGGCGGGCACTGAAGCTTTCTTT; CDR3: CASSLQAGTEAFF
D: .; J: TRBJ1-1; size: .; V: TRBV28; DNA: TGTGCCAGCAGTTTGCGGGGACGATCAGCTATGGGCACTGAAGCTTTCTTT; CDR3: CASSLRGRSAMGTEAFF
D: TRBD2; J: TRBJ2-1; size: .; V: TRBV15; DNA: TGTGCCACCAGCAGAGATCTGTTACTAGCGGGAGTAAATGAGCAGTTCTTC; CDR3: CATSRDLLLAGVNEQFF
D: .; J: TRBJ2-4; size: .; V: TRBV5-5; DNA: TGTGCCAGCAGGTGGGGGGATGGTGGCAAAAACATTCAGTACTTC; CDR3: CASRWGDGGKNIQYF
D: .; J: TRBJ2-6; size: once; V: TRBV7-3; DNA: TGTGCCAGCAGCTTACTTACGTCTGGGGCCAACGTCCTGACTTTC; CDR3: CASSLLTSGANVLTF
D: .; J: TRBJ1-4; size: .; V: TRBV7-9; DNA: TGTGCCAGCAGGGACAGTGCAACTAATGAAAAACTGTTTTTT; CDR3: CASRDSATNEKLFF
D: TRBD1; J: TRBJ1-5; size: .; V: TRBV18; DNA: TGTGCCAGCAGTCAGGACAGGAGAGTCAATCAGCCCCAGCATTTT; CDR3: CASSQDRRVNQPQHF
D: .; J: TRBJ1-2; size: .; V: TRBV5-4; DNA: TGTGCCAGCAGCTCCAGACCCGACACCAACTATGGCTACACCTTC; CDR3: CASSSRPDTNYGYTF
D: .; J: TRBJ1-1; size: few; V: TRBV14; DNA: TGTGCCAGCAGCCTCTGGACAGCTCGGCGAGCTTTCTTT; CDR3: CASSLWTARRAFF
D: .; J: TRBJ2-3; size: .; V: TRBV4-3; DNA: TGCGCCAGCAGCCAAGACAGTATAGGAAATACGCAGTATTTT; CDR3: CASSQDSIGNTQYF